The TCR beta chain under discussion was sequenced for a study of T cell changes during pregnancy in multiple sclerosis. The germline V gene encodes CDR1 LNHNV and CDR2 YYDKDF (reference sequence). The CDR3 runs to 15 residues. V lost 2 bases, J lost 0 bases, and 8 bases lay in between. The table came from immunoSEQ multiplex PCR; TCRdb's copy has only in-frame clones and leaves some out. In the table there are approximately 40,000 clones, approximately 90% of which are singletons. The source was CD4+ T cells from peripheral blood mononuclear cells, collected before pregnancy. This TCR came from a female donor with multiple sclerosis, enrolled in a pregnancy study. This chain joins TRBV15 and TRBJ2-1; D is uncertain. The CDR3 DNA reads TGTGCCACCAGCAGACTCCTGAGCTCCTACAATGAGCAGTTCTTC. As protein: CATSRLLSSYNEQFF.